This T cell receptor (beta chain) was found in a study of blood T cell repertoires in COVID-19. Each participant's cohort was designated according to participant-reported clinical history. Original processing notes: The authors estimated nucleated cell counts from reference gene primer amplification. The data were produced by immunoSEQ multiplex PCR, yet TCRdb's version contains in-frame clones alone and is incomplete. V, J and clone size reflect that table, while D and trimming were determined from the DNA. The sample contains roughly 230,000 clones, roughly four fifths of which appear only once. There are 14 residues in the CDR3. Losses at the gene ends were 6 bases for V and 3 bases for J; bases not matched to a gene: 8. Germline V gene sequence: CDR1 MNHEY, CDR2 SVGAGI.

This TCR derives from a man aged 45-65 years who had recovered from COVID-19. What was sequenced was PBMCs or T cells enriched from blood (not recorded which). The chain combines TRBV6-5 with TRBJ2-7; TRBD1 aligns across 7 bases. Here the CDR3 reads CASRSGTVFYEQYF. CDR3 nucleotide sequence: TGTGCCAGCAGGTCCGGGACAGTCTTCTACGAGCAGTACTTC.